This T cell receptor (beta chain) was captured in a study of T cells in Graves' hyperthyroidism and ophthalmopathy. Study-level results: Ophthalmopathy was identified by the model a median about six months ahead of onset.

Details on this clonotype: The antigen is unknown.

Trimming left V 3 bases short and J 2 bases short, with 9 bases between. This CDR3 is built from 14 residues. CDR1 and CDR2 (germline): KGHDR, SFDVKD. Amplification targeted TCR beta CDR3 regions from RNA transcripts. The HTBI set primed first-round TCR CDR3 RT-PCR. TCRdb re-analysed the multiplex PCR reads in MiXCR, keeping a single row per CDR3 protein. The table includes around 430,000 distinct CDR3 sequences, about 15% detected once. The receptor comes from a woman aged 25 to 39 with Graves' hyperthyroidism. V gene TRBV24-1 combines with J gene TRBJ1-2; D remains unclear. The sequenced material came from blood. CDR3 protein: CATSDQTGNYGYTF. The CDR3 region has the DNA TGTGCCACCAGTGATCAGACGGGGAACTATGGCTACACCTTC.